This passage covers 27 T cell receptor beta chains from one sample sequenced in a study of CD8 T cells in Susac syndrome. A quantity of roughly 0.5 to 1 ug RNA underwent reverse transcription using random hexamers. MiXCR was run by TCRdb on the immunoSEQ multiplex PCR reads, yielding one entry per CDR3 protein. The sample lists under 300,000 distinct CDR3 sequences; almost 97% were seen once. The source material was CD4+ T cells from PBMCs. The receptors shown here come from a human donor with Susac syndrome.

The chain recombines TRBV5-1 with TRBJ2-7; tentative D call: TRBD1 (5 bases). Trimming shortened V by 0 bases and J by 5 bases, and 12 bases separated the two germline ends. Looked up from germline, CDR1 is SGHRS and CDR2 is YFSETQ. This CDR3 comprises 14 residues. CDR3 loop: CASSLGDSWNEQYF. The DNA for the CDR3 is TGCGCCAGCAGCTTGGGAGACAGTTGGAACGAGCAGTACTTC.

In nucleotides, the CDR3 is TGCAGTGCGTCGACGGATACTGGAAACACCATATATTTT. Protein sequence: CSASTDTGNTIYF. The genes are TRBV20-1 and TRBJ1-3; no definite D call. This CDR3 region has 13 residues. The germline V and J ends were trimmed by 6 bases and 2 bases, with 11 bases remaining between them. Germline loops: CDR1 DFQATT, CDR2 SNEGSKA (reference sequence).

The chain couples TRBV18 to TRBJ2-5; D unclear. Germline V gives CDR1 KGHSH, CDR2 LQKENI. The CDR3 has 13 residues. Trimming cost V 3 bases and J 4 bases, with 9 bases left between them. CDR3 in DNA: TGTGCCAGCTCACCCCAGAGAAGAGAGACCCAGTACTTC. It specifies CASSPQRRETQYF.

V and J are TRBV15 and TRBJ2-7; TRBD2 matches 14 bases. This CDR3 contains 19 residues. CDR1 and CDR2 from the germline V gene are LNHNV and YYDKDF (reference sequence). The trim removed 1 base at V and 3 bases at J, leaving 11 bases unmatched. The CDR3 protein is CATSRVAGSGLAGGYEQYF. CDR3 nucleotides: TGTGCCACCAGCAGAGTGGCAGGGAGCGGACTAGCGGGAGGCTACGAGCAGTACTTC.

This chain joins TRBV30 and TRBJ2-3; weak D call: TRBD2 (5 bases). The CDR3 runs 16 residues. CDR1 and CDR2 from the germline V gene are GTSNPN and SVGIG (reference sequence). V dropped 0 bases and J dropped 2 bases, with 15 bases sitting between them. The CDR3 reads CAWSVRRALTTDTQYF. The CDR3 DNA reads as TGTGCCTGGAGTGTACGGCGGGCCCTCACCACAGATACGCAGTATTTT. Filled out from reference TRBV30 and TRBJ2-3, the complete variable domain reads SQTIHQWPATLVQPVGSPLSLECTVEGTSNPNLYWYRQAAGRGLQLLFYSVGIGQISSEVPQNLSASRPQDRQFILSSKKLLLSDSGFYLCAWSVRRALTTDTQYFGPGTRLTVL.

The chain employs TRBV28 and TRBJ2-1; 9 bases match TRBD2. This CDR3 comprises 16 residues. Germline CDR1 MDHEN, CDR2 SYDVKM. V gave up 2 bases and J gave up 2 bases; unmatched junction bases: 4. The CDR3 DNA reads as TGTGCCAGCAGTTTAGGTGCTAGCGGGACCTACAATGAGCAGTTCTTC. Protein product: CASSLGASGTYNEQFF.

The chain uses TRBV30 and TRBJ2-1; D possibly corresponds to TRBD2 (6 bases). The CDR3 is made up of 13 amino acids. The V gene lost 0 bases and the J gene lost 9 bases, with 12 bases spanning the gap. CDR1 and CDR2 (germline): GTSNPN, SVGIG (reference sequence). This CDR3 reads CAWSVARRGEQFF. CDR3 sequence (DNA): TGTGCCTGGAGTGTAGCTCGGCGGGGTGAGCAGTTCTTC.

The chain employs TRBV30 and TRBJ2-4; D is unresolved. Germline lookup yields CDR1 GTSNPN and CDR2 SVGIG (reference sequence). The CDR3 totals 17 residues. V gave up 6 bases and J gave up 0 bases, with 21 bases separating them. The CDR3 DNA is TGTGCCTGCTTACCACTCAGTGTGAATGTAGCCAAAAACATTCAGTACTTC. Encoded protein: CACLPLSVNVAKNIQYF.

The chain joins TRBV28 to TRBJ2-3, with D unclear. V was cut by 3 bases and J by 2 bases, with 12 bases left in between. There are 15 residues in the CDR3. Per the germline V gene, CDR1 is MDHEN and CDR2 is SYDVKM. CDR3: CASSFSGSYTDTQYF. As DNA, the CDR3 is TGTGCCAGCAGTTTTTCGGGCAGCTACACAGATACGCAGTATTTT.

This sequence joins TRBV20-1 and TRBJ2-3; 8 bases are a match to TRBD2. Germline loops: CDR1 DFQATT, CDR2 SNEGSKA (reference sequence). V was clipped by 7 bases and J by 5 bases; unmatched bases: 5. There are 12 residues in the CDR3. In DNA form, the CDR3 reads TGCAGTGTGAGACTAGCGATAGATACGCAGTATTTT. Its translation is CSVRLAIDTQYF.

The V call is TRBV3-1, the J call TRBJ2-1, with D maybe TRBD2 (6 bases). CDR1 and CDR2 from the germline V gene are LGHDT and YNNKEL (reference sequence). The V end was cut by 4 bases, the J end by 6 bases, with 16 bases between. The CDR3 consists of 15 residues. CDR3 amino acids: CASSPTSGWGNEQFF. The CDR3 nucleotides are TGTGCCAGCAGCCCGACTAGTGGGTGGGGCAATGAGCAGTTCTTC.

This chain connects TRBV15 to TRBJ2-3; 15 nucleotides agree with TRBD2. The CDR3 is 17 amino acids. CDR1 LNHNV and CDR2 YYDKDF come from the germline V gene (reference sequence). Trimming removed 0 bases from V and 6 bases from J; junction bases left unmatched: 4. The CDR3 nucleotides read TGTGCCACCAGCAGAGACGGGACTAGCGGGAGGTTTGATACGCAGTATTTT. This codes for CATSRDGTSGRFDTQYF.

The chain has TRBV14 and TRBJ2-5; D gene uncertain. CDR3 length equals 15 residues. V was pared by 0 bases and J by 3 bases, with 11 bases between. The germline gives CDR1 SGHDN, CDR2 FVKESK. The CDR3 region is CASSQDYVLKETQYF. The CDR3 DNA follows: TGTGCCAGCAGCCAAGACTACGTATTGAAAGAGACCCAGTACTTC.

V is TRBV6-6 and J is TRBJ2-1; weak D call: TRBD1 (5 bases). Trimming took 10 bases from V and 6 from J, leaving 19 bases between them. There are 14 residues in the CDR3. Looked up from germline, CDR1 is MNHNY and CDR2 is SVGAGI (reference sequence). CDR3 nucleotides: TGTGCCACAGAGCGACAGTGGGTAGGCAATGAGCAGTTCTTC. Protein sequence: CATERQWVGNEQFF.

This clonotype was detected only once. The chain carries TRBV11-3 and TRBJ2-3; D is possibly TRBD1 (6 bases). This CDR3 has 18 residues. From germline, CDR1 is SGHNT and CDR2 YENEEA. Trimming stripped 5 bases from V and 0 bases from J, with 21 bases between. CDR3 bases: TGTGCCAGCAGCGGGCAGGGGTCCCCCGGTTTAAGCACAGATACGCAGTATTTT. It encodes CASSGQGSPGLSTDTQYF.

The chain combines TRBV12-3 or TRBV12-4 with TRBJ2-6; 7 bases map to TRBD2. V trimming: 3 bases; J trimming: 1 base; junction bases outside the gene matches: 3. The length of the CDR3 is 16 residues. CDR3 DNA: TGTGCCAGCAGTTTCTGGGGGGGGTCTGGGGCCAACGTCCTGACTTTC. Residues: CASSFWGGSGANVLTF.

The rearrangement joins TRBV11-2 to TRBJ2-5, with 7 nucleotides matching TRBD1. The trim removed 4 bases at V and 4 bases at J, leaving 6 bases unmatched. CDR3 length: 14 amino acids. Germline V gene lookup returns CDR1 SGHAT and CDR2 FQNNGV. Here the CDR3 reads CASSSRAGGETQYF. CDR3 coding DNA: TGTGCCAGCAGCTCCCGGGCAGGGGGAGAGACCCAGTACTTC.

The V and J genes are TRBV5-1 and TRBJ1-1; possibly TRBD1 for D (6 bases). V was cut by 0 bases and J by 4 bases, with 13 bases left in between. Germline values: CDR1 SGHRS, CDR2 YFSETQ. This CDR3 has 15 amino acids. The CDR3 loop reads CASSLAGGRGTEAFF. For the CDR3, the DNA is TGCGCCAGCAGCTTGGCGGGGGGCAGGGGCACTGAAGCTTTCTTT.

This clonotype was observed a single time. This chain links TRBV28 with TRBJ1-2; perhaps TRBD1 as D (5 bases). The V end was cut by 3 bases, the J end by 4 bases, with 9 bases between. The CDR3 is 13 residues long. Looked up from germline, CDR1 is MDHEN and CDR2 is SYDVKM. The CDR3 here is CASSFGGRYGYTF. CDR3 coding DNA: TGTGCCAGCAGTTTTGGGGGTCGCTATGGCTACACCTTC.

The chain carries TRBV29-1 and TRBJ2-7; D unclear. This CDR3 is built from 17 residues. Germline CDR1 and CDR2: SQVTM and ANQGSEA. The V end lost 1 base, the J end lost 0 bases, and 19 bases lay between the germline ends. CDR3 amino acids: CSVEGFRGGRSSYEQYF. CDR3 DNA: TGCAGCGTTGAAGGGTTCCGAGGCGGAAGGAGCTCCTACGAGCAGTACTTC.

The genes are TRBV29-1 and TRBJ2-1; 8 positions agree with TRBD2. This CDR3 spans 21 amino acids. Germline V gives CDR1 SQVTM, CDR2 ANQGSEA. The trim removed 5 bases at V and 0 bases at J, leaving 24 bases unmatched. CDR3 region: CSVYTPWTSHILEGSYNEQFF. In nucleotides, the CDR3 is TGCAGCGTTTACACCCCTTGGACTAGCCATATACTGGAGGGCTCCTACAATGAGCAGTTCTTC.

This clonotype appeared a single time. The CDR3 is CSASIGQASTSNYGYTF. In nucleotides, the CDR3 is TGCAGTGCTAGTATCGGACAAGCTTCCACATCAAACTATGGCTACACCTTC. The chain combines TRBV20-1 with TRBJ1-2; D perhaps matches TRBD1 (5 bases). The CDR3 consists of 17 residues. Trimming shortened V by 3 bases and J by 2 bases, and 22 bases separated the two germline ends. Germline V gene data show CDR1 as DFQATT and CDR2 as SNEGSKA (reference sequence).

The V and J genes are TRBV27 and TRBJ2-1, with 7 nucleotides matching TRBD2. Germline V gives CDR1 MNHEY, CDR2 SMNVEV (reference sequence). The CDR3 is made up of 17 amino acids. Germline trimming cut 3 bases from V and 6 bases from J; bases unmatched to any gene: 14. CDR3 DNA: TGTGCCAGCAGTTTCGAAGCTAGCGGTATCCGCGGCAATGAGCAGTTCTTC. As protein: CASSFEASGIRGNEQFF.

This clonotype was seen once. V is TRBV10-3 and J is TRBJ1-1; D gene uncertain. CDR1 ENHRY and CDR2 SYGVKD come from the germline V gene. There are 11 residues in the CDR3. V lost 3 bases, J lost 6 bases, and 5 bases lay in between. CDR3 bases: TGTGCCATCAGTGATCAGGCTGAAGCTTTCTTT. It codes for CAISDQAEAFF.

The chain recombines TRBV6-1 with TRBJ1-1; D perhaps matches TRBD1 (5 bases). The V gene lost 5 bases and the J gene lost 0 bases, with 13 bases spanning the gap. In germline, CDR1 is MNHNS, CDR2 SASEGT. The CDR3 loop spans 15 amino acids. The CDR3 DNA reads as TGTGCCAGCAGTCGAACGGGGGGAATGAACACTGAAGCTTTCTTT. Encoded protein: CASSRTGGMNTEAFF.

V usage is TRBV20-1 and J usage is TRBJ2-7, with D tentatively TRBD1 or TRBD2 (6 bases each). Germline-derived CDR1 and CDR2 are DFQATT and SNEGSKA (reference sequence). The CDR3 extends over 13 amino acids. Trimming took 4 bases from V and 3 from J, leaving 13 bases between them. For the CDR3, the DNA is TGCAGTGCTACAGGGGACTCCAACTACGAGCAGTACTTC. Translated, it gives CSATGDSNYEQYF.

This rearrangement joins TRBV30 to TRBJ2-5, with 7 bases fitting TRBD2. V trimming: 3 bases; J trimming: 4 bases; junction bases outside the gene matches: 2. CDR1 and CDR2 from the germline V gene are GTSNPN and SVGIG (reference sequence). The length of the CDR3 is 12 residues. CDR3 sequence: CAWSPGGETQYF. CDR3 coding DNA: TGTGCCTGGAGCCCGGGGGGAGAGACCCAGTACTTC.